This T cell receptor (beta chain) was recorded in a study of molecular identifiers for immune sequencing clone quantification. This clonotype was seen a single time. Because the CDR3 is missing its conserved closing phenylalanine or tryptophan, this is likely a read error. Naive CD8 library inputs spanned 20,000 to 1,000,000 sorted cells and 10%, 30% or 50% RNA. Isolation of naive CD8 T cells was achieved by sorting on a CD8+CD4-CCR7+CD45RA+ phenotype. V dropped 6 bases and J dropped 4 bases, with 22 bases sitting between them. Germline CDR1 and CDR2: SNHLY and FYNNEI. The CDR3 extends over 17 amino acids. Generation of bulk TCR libraries relied on previously described methods and listed TCR primers. MiXCR, run by TCRdb on the PCR reads, gives a single entry per CDR3 protein. The table shows around 100,000 distinct CDR3 sequences, with under 40% occurring only once.

V usage is TRBV2 and J usage is TRBJ2-4; the D gene could be TRBD1 or TRBD2 (5 bases each). The sample taken for sequencing was naive CD8+ T cells from blood, with Jurkat cell RNA spiked in. Documented subset: FACS-sorted CD8+CD4-CCR7+CD45RA+ naive T cells. This TCR was recovered from a human donor in good health. Some libraries in this study had Jurkat cell RNA spiked in. Written as DNA, the CDR3 is TGTGCCAGCAGAAGACCGGGACGGCAAGAAAGTAAAAACATTCAGTACATC. Translating it yields CASRRPGRQESKNIQYI.